This TCR beta chain was documented in a study of blood T cell repertoires in COVID-19. Overall study context: Researchers got acute and convalescent COVID-19 samples from the United States, Italy and Spain.

With V trimmed by 1 base and J by 4 bases, 16 bases remained unmatched. The CDR3 sequence is 19 residues long. CDR1 SGHRS and CDR2 YFSETQ come from the germline V gene. Participants reported their clinical history, and cohort assignment relied on those reports. Here immunoSEQ multiplex PCR was the method, and the copy in TCRdb shows in-frame clones only, minus some. The sample lists about 320,000 clones; around 90% were seen once. This sequence joins TRBV5-1 and TRBJ2-7; TRBD2 matches 11 bases. Sequenced material: PBMCs or T cells enriched from blood (not recorded which). The sequence came from a man in his 60s who had recovered from COVID-19. CDR3 DNA sequence: TGCGCCAGCAGCTTGATTTCGCTAGCGGGAGGAATTACTATGTACGAGCAGTACTTC. Amino acid sequence: CASSLISLAGGITMYEQYF.